This paragraph reports one T cell receptor (beta chain). Its antigen is not identified. 5'RACE template switching with UMIs generated TCR beta cDNA. TCRdb re-called the 5' RACE reads and gives one entry per CDR3 protein, without DNA. This repertoire includes under 600,000 distinct CDR3 sequences. Germline CDR1 and CDR2: SQVTM and ANQGSEA. There are 17 residues in the CDR3. This specimen comes from a study of T cells expressing NK-cell markers. Whole-study results and caveats: HCMV specificity was not established for the expanded NKG2C+ T cell clones.

Sequenced material: blood T cells: a sorted CD56 or NKG2C T cell subset, CD4+ or CD8+ T cells, or bulk PBMC T cells (not recorded which). The origin of this receptor is a woman aged 50 to 60 in good health. The chain carries TRBV29-1 and TRBJ2-3; TCRdb selects TRBD2, and the lack of DNA leaves this call unchecked. The CDR3 region is CSAGGGRAADGTDTQYF.